A selection of T cell receptor beta chains follows, all from one sample in a study of cytomegalovirus exposure and HLA in healthy donors. Method: immunoSEQ multiplex PCR; TCRdb's copy keeps in-frame clones and lacks some. This table holds over 80,000 clones, under 85% found once. The sample was PBMCs. The source of these receptors is a woman in her seventies in good health and CMV-seropositive. CDR3s include the opening cysteine and the closing phenylalanine or tryptophan. The D gene is left open where the match is weak.

J gene,D gene,V gene,CDR3 protein
TRBJ1-5,.,TRBV7-2,CASSLAVNQPQHF
TRBJ2-7,TRBD1,TRBV14,CASSTQGATEQYF
TRBJ2-4,TRBD1,TRBV2,CASSETQGSAKNIQYF
TRBJ2-2,TRBD2,TRBV11-2,CASGKTLAGSGGELFF
TRBJ2-1,TRBD2,TRBV7-2,CASSSGTSGSSYNEQFF
TRBJ2-7,TRBD1,TRBV7-3,CASSLTGTAEQYF
TRBJ1-5,TRBD1,TRBV29-1,CSVQGSNQPQHF
TRBJ1-1,TRBD1,TRBV6-1,CATDRGQDTEAFF
TRBJ1-1,TRBD1,TRBV30,CAYAGGMTEAFF
TRBJ2-5,.,TRBV5-1,CASSLSARQFQETQYF
TRBJ1-1,.,TRBV18,CASSPMAGANTEAFF
TRBJ2-7,TRBD2,TRBV14,CASSLAGGEQYF
TRBJ2-1,.,TRBV13,CASSPRPALSGRRPHEQFF
TRBJ2-3,.,TRBV6-5,CASSYSDTDTQYF
TRBJ2-1,TRBD2,TRBV9,CASSVTSGGPEDEQFF
TRBJ2-1,.,TRBV4-1,CASSQDGQSYNEQFF
TRBJ2-7,.,TRBV4-1,CASSQFQGYEQYF
TRBJ2-3,.,TRBV9,CASSVEGGPPNTDTQYF
TRBJ2-1,TRBD2,TRBV5-1,CASSLLLAEIYNEQFF
TRBJ2-7,.,TRBV28,CASSTYRSSYEQYF
TRBJ2-1,TRBD2,TRBV2,CASSELAGVNEQFF
TRBJ2-2,TRBD2,TRBV4-1,CASGGGRRTGELFF
TRBJ1-1,TRBD1,TRBV9,CASSVGQGAYSAFF
TRBJ2-1,TRBD1,TRBV10-2,CASSEWTGWNNEQFF
TRBJ2-1,TRBD2,TRBV2,CASSGLAPGNEQFF
TRBJ2-3,.,TRBV15,CATSRGQVDTQYF
TRBJ2-7,TRBD1,TRBV7-6,CASSPQTGAFYEQYF
TRBJ2-5,TRBD1,TRBV5-6,CASSPAGGQETQYF
TRBJ2-5,.,TRBV7-2,CASSLVAETQYF
TRBJ2-1,.,TRBV30,CAWIPGDSYNEQFF
TRBJ2-7,.,TRBV7-9,CASSQDTTYEQYF
TRBJ1-2,.,TRBV29-1,CSVELDGGYTF
TRBJ2-3,TRBD1,TRBV14,CASSQDTGQGSTDTQYF
TRBJ1-1,TRBD1,TRBV5-6,CASSHLQRARGPFEAFF
TRBJ2-4,TRBD2,TRBV11-2,CASSFPSGGARAKNIQYF
TRBJ2-2,TRBD1,TRBV15,CATTQGLVTGELFF
TRBJ2-7,TRBD2,TRBV7-2,CASSLKPPSGSKPSYEQYF
TRBJ2-7,.,TRBV29-1,CSAASRDTYEQYF
TRBJ2-2,.,TRBV9,CASSHNRDFINTGELFF
TRBJ2-7,TRBD1,TRBV10-1,CASSGQGGEQYF
TRBJ1-6,.,TRBV18,CASSPGEVSPLHF
TRBJ2-3,.,TRBV2,CASTGQRSTDTQYF
TRBJ2-6,.,TRBV18,CASSLSRTTGANVLTF